This TCR beta chain was recorded in a study of blood T cell repertoires in COVID-19 (dated by TCRdb to about 2020). Context from the whole study: Samples covering the acute and convalescent phases of COVID-19 were provided by collaborators in the United States, Italy and Spain. Samples were obtained from the ongoing ImmuneRACE study (first 160 participants) and from about 1,300 subjects provided by 6 global collaborators. Subjects who had been exposed to COVID-19, were actively infected with it, or had recovered from it provided the deeply sampled blood TCRbeta repertoires that made up the dataset. The sample metadata nearly always contained a de-identified subject ID, COVID-19 status, age in years and sex. The repertoires were released in a freely available public database meant as a resource for research on the immune response to SARS-CoV-2. The material from the prospective study consisted of cDNA or gDNA derived from T cells, B-cell-depleted T cells, or PBMCs. HLA class I and class II types, where available, came from metadata supplied by the sample provider rather than from assay-based typing.

Another Seattle source contributed samples from volunteer blood donors who had recovered from COVID-19. The collaborating institutions used their own protocols to collect whole blood in K2EDTA tubes. For TCRbeta analysis, collaborators shipped samples in one of three forms: frozen whole blood, isolated PBMCs, or DNA extracted from either of those sample types. Trimming takes 4 bases from V and 8 bases from J, and the germline ends sit 12 bases apart. Including cysteine and phenylalanine, the CDR3 has 13 amino acids. The read is trimmed to its CDR3 DNA, 39 bases read in frame from base 1. The germline V gene sets CDR1 to MGHRA and CDR2 to YSYEKL. Results the study describes overall, beyond this receptor: Clinical and demographic metadata were provided uncurated, with the amount varying by source and participant.

For this clone: What this receptor recognizes is not known. Qualities for individual bases were not recorded, and no much larger clone is one base off.

The immunoSEQ Assay, a bias-controlled multiplex PCR, was used to amplify TCRbeta CDR3 regions from genomic DNA. For the original study's pipeline: Within the assay, amplification of reference gene primers was used to estimate how many nucleated cells each sample contained. To quantify the absolute abundance of each unique TCRbeta CDR3 rearrangement, sequence reads were collapsed and filtered. For each sample, productive Simpson clonality was calculated as the square root of Simpson's diversity index across productive rearrangements. Drawn from immuneACCESS, this table holds only the in-frame rearrangements with V and J called that TCRdb kept. Clones are partly lost; checked studies trace under half to an unresolved V gene and leave the rest unexplained. D and trimming come from the DNA, and the V and J calls and clone size come from that table. The sample includes some 260,000 clones, with more than 75% observed a single time. Around 0.98% of the sample goes to the ten largest clones.

The rearranged segments are TRBV4-1 and TRBJ2-1, and the D gene may be TRBD2, 5 bases matching. This TCR was recovered from a woman in her thirties or forties who had recovered from COVID-19. Sequenced input: peripheral blood. The nucleotides are TGCGCCAGCAGCCCCCCGCGGGTCGATGAGCAGTTCTTC. It translates as CASSPPRVDEQFF.